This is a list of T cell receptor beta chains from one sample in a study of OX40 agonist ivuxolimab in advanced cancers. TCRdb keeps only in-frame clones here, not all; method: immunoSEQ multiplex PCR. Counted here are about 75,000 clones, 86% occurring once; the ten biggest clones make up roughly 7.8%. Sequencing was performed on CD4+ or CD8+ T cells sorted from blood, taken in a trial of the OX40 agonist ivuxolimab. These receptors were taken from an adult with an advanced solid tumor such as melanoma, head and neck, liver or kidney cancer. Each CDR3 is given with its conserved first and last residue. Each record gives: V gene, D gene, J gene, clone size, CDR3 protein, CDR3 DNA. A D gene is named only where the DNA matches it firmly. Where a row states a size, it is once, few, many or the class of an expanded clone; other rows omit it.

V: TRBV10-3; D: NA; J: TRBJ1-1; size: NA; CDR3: CAISESRTPEAFF; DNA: TGTGCCATCAGTGAGTCAAGGACTCCTGAAGCTTTCTTT
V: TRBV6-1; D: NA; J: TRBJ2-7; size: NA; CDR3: CASSELGGFPYEQYF; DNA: TGTGCCAGCAGTGAATTAGGCGGCTTCCCCTACGAGCAGTACTTC
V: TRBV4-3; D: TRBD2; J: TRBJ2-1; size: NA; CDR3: CASSHSGGRNEQFF; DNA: TGCGCCAGCAGCCATAGCGGGGGTCGCAATGAGCAGTTCTTC
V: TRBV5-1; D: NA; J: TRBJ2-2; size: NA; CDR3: CASSRPTETGELFF; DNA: TGCGCCAGCAGCCGGCCGACTGAGACCGGGGAGCTGTTTTTT
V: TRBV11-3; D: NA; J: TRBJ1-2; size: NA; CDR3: CASSLGGQGYTF; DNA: TGTGCCAGCAGCTTAGGGGGGCAAGGCTACACCTTC
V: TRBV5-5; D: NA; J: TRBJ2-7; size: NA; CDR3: CASSSQGGGSYEQYF; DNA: TGTGCCAGCAGCTCCCAAGGGGGGGGATCCTACGAGCAGTACTTC
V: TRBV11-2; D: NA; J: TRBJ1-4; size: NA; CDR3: CASSLERRLNEKLFF; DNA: TGTGCCAGCAGCTTAGAGCGGAGACTTAATGAAAAACTGTTTTTT
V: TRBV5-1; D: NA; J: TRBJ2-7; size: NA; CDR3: CASTVRGGETYEQYF; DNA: TGCGCCAGCACCGTTAGGGGCGGCGAGACCTACGAGCAGTACTTC
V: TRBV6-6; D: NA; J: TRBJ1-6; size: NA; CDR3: CASSYIDGRGSPLHF; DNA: TGTGCCAGCAGTTACATAGACGGGAGGGGATCACCCCTCCACTTT
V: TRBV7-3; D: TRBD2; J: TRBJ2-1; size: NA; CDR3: CASSAGGSYNEQFF; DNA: TGTGCCAGCAGCGCGGGGGGCAGCTACAATGAGCAGTTCTTC
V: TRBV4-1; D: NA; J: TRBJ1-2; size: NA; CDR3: CASSQDRALLYSDYGYTF; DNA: TGCGCCAGCAGCCAAGATCGTGCCCTCCTGTACAGTGACTATGGCTACACCTTC
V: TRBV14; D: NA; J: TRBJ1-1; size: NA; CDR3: CASTAGRLRNAEAFF; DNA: TGTGCCAGCACCGCCGGTAGGCTCCGGAACGCTGAAGCTTTCTTT
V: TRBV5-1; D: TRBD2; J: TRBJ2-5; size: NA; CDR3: CASSLKRGQETQYF; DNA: TGCGCCAGCAGCTTGAAGCGGGGGCAAGAGACCCAGTACTTC
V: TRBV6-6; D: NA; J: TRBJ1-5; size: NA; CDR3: CASSSTGGYQPQHF; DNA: TGTGCCAGCAGTTCTACAGGAGGGTATCAGCCCCAGCATTTT
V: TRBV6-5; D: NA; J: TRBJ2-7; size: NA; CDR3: CASSSPSSTSILEQYF; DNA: TGTGCCAGCAGTTCTCCCTCTTCTACGTCCATCCTCGAGCAGTACTTC
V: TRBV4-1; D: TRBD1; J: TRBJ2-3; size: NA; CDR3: CASSQPDRGEDTQYF; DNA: TGCGCCAGCAGCCAACCCGACAGGGGAGAAGATACGCAGTATTTT
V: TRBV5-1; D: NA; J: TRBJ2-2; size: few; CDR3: CASSGQGPVAIGELFF; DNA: TGCGCCAGCAGCGGGCAGGGCCCTGTAGCTATCGGGGAGCTGTTTTTT
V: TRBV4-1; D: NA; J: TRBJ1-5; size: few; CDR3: CASSQEVNGNQPQHF; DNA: TGCGCCAGCAGCCAAGAAGTAAATGGCAATCAGCCCCAGCATTTT
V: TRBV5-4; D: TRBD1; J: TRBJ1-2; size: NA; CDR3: CASSSPGGDGYTF; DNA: TGTGCCAGCAGCTCCCCAGGGGGTGATGGCTACACCTTC
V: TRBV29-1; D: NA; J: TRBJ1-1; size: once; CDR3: CSVDAGESRVLF; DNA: TGCAGCGTTGACGCGGGGGAGTCGCGGGTTCTCTTT
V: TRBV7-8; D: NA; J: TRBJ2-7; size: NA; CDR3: CASSLERSETAYEQYF; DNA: TGTGCCAGCAGCTTAGAACGTTCCGAGACTGCCTACGAGCAGTACTTC
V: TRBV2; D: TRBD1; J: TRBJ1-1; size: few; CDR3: CAILTGGSEAFF; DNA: TGTGCCATCTTGACAGGGGGATCTGAAGCTTTCTTT
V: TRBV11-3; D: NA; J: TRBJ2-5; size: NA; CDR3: CASSLDLQEDREAETQYF; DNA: TGTGCCAGCAGCTTAGACCTTCAGGAGGATCGGGAAGCGGAGACCCAGTACTTC
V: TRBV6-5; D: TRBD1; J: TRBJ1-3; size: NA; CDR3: CASSLDRDRNTIYF; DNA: TGTGCCAGCAGTTTGGACAGGGATCGAAACACCATATATTTT
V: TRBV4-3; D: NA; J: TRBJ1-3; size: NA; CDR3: CASSLEGSGNTIYF; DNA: TGCGCCAGCAGCCTAGAGGGGTCTGGAAACACCATATATTTT
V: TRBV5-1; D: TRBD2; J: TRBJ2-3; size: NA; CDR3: CASGRGVSRGADTQYF; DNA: TGCGCCAGCGGCCGGGGAGTCTCACGGGGGGCAGATACGCAGTATTTT
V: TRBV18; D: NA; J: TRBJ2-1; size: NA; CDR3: CASSPRSYNEQFF; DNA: TGTGCCAGCTCACCACGCTCCTACAATGAGCAGTTCTTC
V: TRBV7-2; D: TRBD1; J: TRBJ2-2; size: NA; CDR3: CASSSKGQGRTGELFF; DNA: TGTGCCAGCAGCTCGAAGGGACAGGGGCGCACCGGGGAGCTGTTTTTT
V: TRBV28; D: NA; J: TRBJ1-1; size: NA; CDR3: CASSLPSGNTEAFF; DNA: TGTGCCAGCAGTTTACCATCGGGGAACACTGAAGCTTTCTTT